The T cell receptor (beta chain) under discussion was sequenced for a study of T cells in Graves' hyperthyroidism and ophthalmopathy (dated by TCRdb to between 2019 and 2020). Background for the entire study: Peripheral blood samples were taken at the time of initial diagnosis, prior to any treatment. A discovery cohort of 95 to 100 patients, fewer than 50 with Graves' ophthalmopathy and approximately 60 with stable Graves' hyperthyroidism, was used to find distinguishing TCR V-J signatures. Prospective prediction of ophthalmopathy was tested in an independent validation cohort consisting of roughly 20 hyperthyroidism patients and around 17 patients who later progressed to ophthalmopathy. The 100 discovery patients were randomly split 7:3 into training and test sets. Thyroid tissue and blood T-cell repertoires from more than 5 Graves' hyperthyroidism patients were also compared in the study. Following sampling, methimazole starting at 30 mg daily was given to hyperthyroidism patients, and high-dose intravenous methylprednisolone was given to ophthalmopathy patients. According to the paper, TCR Vbeta CDR3 sequencing was carried out on 135 peripheral blood samples, which came from fewer than 50 ophthalmopathy, around 74 hyperthyroidism and roughly 17 progressor patients.

Ophthalmopathy patients had moderately to severely active disease, with a Clinical Activity Score of 3 or more, a NOSPECS grade of 4 or more, and a disease duration of less than 3 months. Patients with uncontrolled infections, other autoimmune diseases, pregnancy or lactation were excluded. Clinical symptoms, serum thyroxine and TRAb, thyroid ultrasound, and orbital computed tomography formed the basis for the diagnoses. PBMCs were isolated from about 10 ml of fresh peripheral blood by Ficoll-Paque density gradient centrifugation. Total RNA was extracted using Trizol reagent, and RNA quality was assessed on an Agilent 2100 Bioanalyzer. Counted from cysteine to phenylalanine, this CDR3 has 14 amino acids. The retained sequence is limited to the CDR3, 42 bases, with the frame set at the first base. Taken from the germline V gene, the CDR1 and CDR2 loops are SGHTS and YDEGEE. V gives up 2 bases and J gives up 2 bases, and the segment between their germline ends measures 8 bases.

Here is what the overall study found, with its caveats: In validation, progression to ophthalmopathy was predicted by the model with 70% to 71% sensitivity and 72% to 85% specificity, a median of about 6.8 months before onset. Blood samples also contained most of the expanded thyroid clonotypes (frequency above 0.001), which suggests that blood repertoires may reflect thyroid immune responses. Ophthalmopathy was separated from stable hyperthyroidism by a 13 V-J signature model, with roughly 88% sensitivity and around 81% specificity obtained in cross-validation and 80%/75% obtained in testing. Sample size was not statistically predetermined, and blinding of investigators to group allocation was not performed.

Amplification of TCR beta CDR3 regions was carried out from RNA transcripts. The TCR CDR3 was subjected to a first round of RT-PCR using the HTBI primer set and the Qiagen OneStep RT-PCR kit. A second multiplex PCR round built the libraries, followed by size selection and purification. Sequencing of the libraries was done on an Illumina HiSeq2000 using paired-end 100 bp reads. The study's own analysis went as follows. Raw data were processed with SOAPnuke, discarding reads with adapters, uncalled bases, mean Phred below 15, or no exact constant-primer or identifier match. COPE v1.2.5 was used to merge the high-quality paired reads, and each unique nucleotide sequence was defined as a clonotype. Clonotypes were aligned to IMGT TRBV, TRBD and TRBJ reference segments using MiTCR v1.1. Only V-J combinations with frequency above 0.0001, covering about 99% of repertoires, were analysed. A TCS score was defined as the ratio between F50 (clonal expansion) and ExV (chaos), using BLOSUM62-based TCRdist between CDR3 peptides within each V-J. Welch's t-statistics and random forest reduced around 550 V-J features to around 14, which were used in a naive Bayes classifier (R e1071). Clones were called with MiXCR by TCRdb after fastp trimmed the public reads at Q25, and only in-frame beta chains were retained. CDR3 protein duplicates are merged, each entry listing the most common genes and DNA. What appears here as the V and J calls and clone size reflects TCRdb's work, not the paper's. The sample table shows about 250,000 distinct CDR3 sequences, and 20% to 25% are seen once. The ten largest clones capture 50% to 75% of the sample.

This clonotype was seen only a few times. Its antigen is currently not known. The input lacks base qualities; no much larger clone sits a single base away. The clonotype originates from a man aged 25-45 years with Graves' ophthalmopathy. Sequencing was performed on blood. Rearrangement joined TRBV5-8 to TRBJ2-1, and TRBD2 may be the D gene, going by 5 matching bases. Here is the DNA: TGTGCCAGCAGCTTTCAGCGGACCTACAATGAGCAGTTCTTC. Translated, this is CASSFQRTYNEQFF.